These T cell receptor beta chains were read from a single sample in a study of blood T cell repertoires in COVID-19. TCRdb's copy holds only in-frame clones and misses some; the assay was immunoSEQ multiplex PCR. The profile shows roughly 250,000 clones, roughly 88% of them singletons. Sample: PBMCs or T cells enriched from blood (not recorded which). These receptor sequences come from a woman between 50 and 59 years old who had recovered from COVID-19. Each CDR3 is given with its conserved first and last residue. Fields, in order: J gene, clone size, V gene, CDR3 protein. A clone size is listed for some rows: how often the clone was seen (once, few, many), or a class if it is expanded.

TRBJ2-7	-	TRBV14	CASSQEYAGDYYEQYF
TRBJ2-7	-	TRBV6-5	CASTQSASGTYEQYF
TRBJ1-1	-	TRBV6-5	CATLRPASEAFF
TRBJ2-7	-	TRBV11-2	CASSLRGGLTYEQYF
TRBJ2-3	-	TRBV19	CASYPDTQYF
TRBJ2-5	-	TRBV5-1	CASGRGGVETQYF
TRBJ2-7	once	TRBV28	CASSFLGQHEQYF
TRBJ1-5	-	TRBV2	CASSESGAAQQPQHF
TRBJ1-1	-	TRBV2	CASSYGGATEAFF
TRBJ2-7	-	TRBV18	CASSVRDFNSYEQYF
TRBJ1-1	few	TRBV4-1	CASSQRTGNTEAFF
TRBJ1-2	-	TRBV9	CASSEQTGFYGYTF
TRBJ1-5	-	TRBV29-1	CSVMTGGNQPQHF
TRBJ2-5	-	TRBV5-1	CASSLDASGGETQYF
TRBJ2-1	once	TRBV5-4	CASSVGGNEQFF
TRBJ1-1	-	TRBV28	CASSLGQVGTEAFF
TRBJ2-1	-	TRBV5-1	CASSFDPAAPGYRSYNEQFF
TRBJ1-6	-	TRBV28	CASSPGLNNSPLHF
TRBJ2-6	-	TRBV3-1/TRBV3-2	CASSHGEAGANVLTF
TRBJ1-2	-	TRBV10-3	CAISGTGQSYTF
TRBJ2-3	-	TRBV5-1	CASSLADRGGTDTQYF
TRBJ2-1	few	TRBV27	CASSATRGHEQFF
TRBJ2-2	-	TRBV5-4	CASSAGTSGTGELFF
TRBJ2-1	-	TRBV5-1	CASSLGGTSWNEQFF
TRBJ2-3	-	TRBV11-2	CASSLGLAPLDTQYF
TRBJ2-3	-	TRBV5-4	CASSMTSGSTDTQYF
TRBJ2-1	-	TRBV28	CASSLPGSNEQFF
TRBJ2-1	once	TRBV29-1	CSVRESGNEQFF
TRBJ2-1	-	TRBV5-1	CASSSTLGGEEQFF
TRBJ2-2	few	TRBV5-1	CASSRNVEKTGELFF
TRBJ2-5	-	TRBV5-1	CASSFSGSIWETQYF
TRBJ2-1	-	TRBV11-1	CASSLVEDFGNEQFF
TRBJ2-1	-	TRBV10-2	CASSFSGIHEQFF
TRBJ1-6	-	TRBV3-1/TRBV3-2	CASSQAAGPWSPLHF
TRBJ2-1	-	TRBV15	CATSSGGSPYNEQFF
TRBJ1-6	-	TRBV11-2	CASSLGRDRVNSPLHF
TRBJ2-1	once	TRBV4-2	CASSLVEAGGVSSYNEQFF
TRBJ1-1	-	TRBV25-1	CASSGTGDTEAFF
TRBJ1-2	few	TRBV5-4	CASSLNRGLDGYTF
TRBJ2-3	-	TRBV29-1	CSVPAGGSSDTQYF
TRBJ1-3	-	TRBV2	CASSETGGSGNTIYF
TRBJ1-5	-	TRBV28	CASSFLDRPTNQPQHF
TRBJ1-2	-	TRBV6-5	CASSIQGNYGYTF
TRBJ1-5	-	TRBV12-5	CASGSMTGTGIRNQPQHF
TRBJ2-7	-	TRBV4-1	CASSPSGSAGTDYYEQYF
TRBJ1-2	-	TRBV5-4	CASRLMGGSVNGYTF
TRBJ2-7	-	TRBV2	CASSGASGQYEQYF
TRBJ1-2	-	TRBV3-1/TRBV3-2	CASSPYIRGDYGYTF
TRBJ2-1	-	TRBV11-1	CASSLAFQGGVDEQFF
TRBJ2-7	-	TRBV5-4	CASSFGREIYEQYF
TRBJ1-2	-	TRBV10-3	CAISESGGERANGYTF
TRBJ1-4	-	TRBV28	CASSSTLDGNNEKLFF
TRBJ2-1	-	TRBV6-6	CASSYRTQTLDEQFF
TRBJ1-4	-	TRBV10-3	CAISRGGTNEKLFF
TRBJ1-3	-	TRBV6-5	CASGPGDASGHTIYF
TRBJ1-2	-	TRBV19	CASSTYTGGASLHYGYTF
TRBJ2-7	-	TRBV5-4	CASSLDSGISYEQYF
TRBJ1-5	-	TRBV6-5	CASSPGTDSNQPQHF
TRBJ2-1	-	TRBV2	CASRGGLAGVDEQFF
TRBJ2-2	-	TRBV6-5	CATTLAGRAGELFF